Reported below is one T cell receptor beta chain. Antigen specificity is unknown. This entry is derived from a study of shared clonotypes between healthy human individuals. The protocol was immunoSEQ multiplex PCR, while the TCRdb copy is restricted to in-frame clones and leaves out a portion. Among about 1 million clones listed, roughly 80% were seen once. The study, taken as a whole, reports: Rarefaction showed sorted-subset sequencing was incomplete despite large depth. Clonotypes shared by all four donors outscored non-shared clonotypes in generation probability.

The ends lost 4 bases at V and 5 bases at J; junction bases unmatched: 11. The CDR3 totals 16 residues. The germline CDR1 and CDR2 sequences are MDHEN and SYDVKM. Source material: memory CD4+ T cells sorted from blood. The subset was: CD45RA-negative fraction. The chain has TRBV28 and TRBJ2-5; the match to TRBD2 covers 9 bases. This TCR was sampled from a man aged 18 to 35 in good health. DNA for the CDR3: TGTGCCAGCAGTTACGAGCGGGGGGTTCGTGGGGAGACCCAGTACTTC. Protein: CASSYERGVRGETQYF. Full variable domain (rest looked up from reference TRBV28 and TRBJ2-5): DVKVTQSSRYLVKRTGEKVFLECVQDMDHENMFWYRQDPGLGLRLIYFSYDVKMKEKGDIPEGYSVSREKKERFSLILESASTNQTSMYLCASSYERGVRGETQYFGPGTRLLVL.